This TCR beta chain was retrieved from a study of identical twins. Template switching created a universal primer site, and the cDNA included unique molecular identifiers. TCRdb analysed the 5' RACE reads with MiXCR anew, one entry per CDR3 protein. The sample has some 570,000 distinct CDR3 sequences, 20% to 25% seen once. Germline V CDR1 and CDR2: SEHNR, FQNEAQ (reference sequence). This CDR3 spans 15 amino acids. Trimming cost V 5 bases and J 6 bases; bases outside gene matches: 10. In its sample, this clonotype was seen a few times. A further study also used this sample, focusing on yellow fever vaccine responses in identical twins. That publication notes: The authors reported partly convergent, partly personalized vaccine responses in identical twins.

Material: CD4+ T cells sorted from blood. This clonotype was sampled from a woman aged 18-29 years in good health. This chain links TRBV7-9 with TRBJ1-5; TRBD1 agrees at 7 bases. CDR3 protein: CASSKNTGDTQPQHF. CDR3 DNA sequence: TGTGCCAGCAGCAAAAATACAGGGGATACTCAGCCCCAGCATTTT.